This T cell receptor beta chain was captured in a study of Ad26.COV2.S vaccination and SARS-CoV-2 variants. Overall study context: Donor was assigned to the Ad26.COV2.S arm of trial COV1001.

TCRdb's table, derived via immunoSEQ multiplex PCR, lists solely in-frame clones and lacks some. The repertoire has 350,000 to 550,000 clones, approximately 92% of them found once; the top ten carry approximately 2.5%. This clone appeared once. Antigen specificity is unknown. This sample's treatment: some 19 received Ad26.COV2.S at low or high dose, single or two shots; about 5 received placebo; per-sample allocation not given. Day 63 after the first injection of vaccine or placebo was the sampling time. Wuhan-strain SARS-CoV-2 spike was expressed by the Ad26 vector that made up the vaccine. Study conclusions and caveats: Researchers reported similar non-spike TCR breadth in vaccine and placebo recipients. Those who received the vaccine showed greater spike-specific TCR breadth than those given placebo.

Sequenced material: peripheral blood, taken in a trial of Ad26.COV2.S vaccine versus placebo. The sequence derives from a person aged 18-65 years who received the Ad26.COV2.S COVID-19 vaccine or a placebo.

CDR3 bases: TGTGCCAGCAGTTTGGAGCGTAAGGGCTACACCTTC. Amino acid sequence: CASSLERKGYTF. The rearrangement uses TRBV28 and TRBJ1-2, with D unresolved. CDR1 MDHEN and CDR2 SYDVKM come from the germline V gene. V lost 3 bases to trimming and J lost 8 bases, with 10 bases between them. The CDR3 extends over 12 amino acids.